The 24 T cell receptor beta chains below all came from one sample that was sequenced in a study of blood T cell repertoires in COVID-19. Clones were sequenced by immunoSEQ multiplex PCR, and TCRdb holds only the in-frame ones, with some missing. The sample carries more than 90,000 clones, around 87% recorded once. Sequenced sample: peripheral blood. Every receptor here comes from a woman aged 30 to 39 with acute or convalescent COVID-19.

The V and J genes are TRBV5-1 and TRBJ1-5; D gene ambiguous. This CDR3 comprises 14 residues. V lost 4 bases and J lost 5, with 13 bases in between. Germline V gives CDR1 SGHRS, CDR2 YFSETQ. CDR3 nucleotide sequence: TGCGCCAGCAGCCCCTCCGGGGAGGATCAGCCCCAGCATTTT. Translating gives CASSPSGEDQPQHF.

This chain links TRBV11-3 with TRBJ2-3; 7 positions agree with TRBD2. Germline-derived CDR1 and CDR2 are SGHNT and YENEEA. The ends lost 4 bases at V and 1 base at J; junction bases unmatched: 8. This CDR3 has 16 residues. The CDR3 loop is CASSSPSGGGTDTQYF. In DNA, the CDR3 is TGTGCCAGCAGCTCCCCGTCGGGGGGAGGCACAGATACGCAGTATTTT.

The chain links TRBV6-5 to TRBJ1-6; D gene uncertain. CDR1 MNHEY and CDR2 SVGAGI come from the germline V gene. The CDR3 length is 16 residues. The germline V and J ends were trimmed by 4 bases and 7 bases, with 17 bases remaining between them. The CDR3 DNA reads TGTGCCAGCAGTTTCACCTCACCGGGAGCCAATTCACCCCTCCACTTT. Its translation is CASSFTSPGANSPLHF.

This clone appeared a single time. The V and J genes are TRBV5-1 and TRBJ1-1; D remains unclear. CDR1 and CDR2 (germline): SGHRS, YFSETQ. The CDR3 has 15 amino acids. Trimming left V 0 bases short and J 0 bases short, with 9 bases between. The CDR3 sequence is CASSLEPRMNTEAFF. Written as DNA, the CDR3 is TGCGCCAGCAGCTTGGAGCCGAGGATGAACACTGAAGCTTTCTTT.

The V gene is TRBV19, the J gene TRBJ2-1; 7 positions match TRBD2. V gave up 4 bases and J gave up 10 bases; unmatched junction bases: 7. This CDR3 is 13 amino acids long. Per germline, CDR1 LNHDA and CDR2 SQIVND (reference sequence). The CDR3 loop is CASSTWTRREQFF. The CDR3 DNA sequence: TGTGCCAGTAGTACCTGGACTAGACGAGAGCAGTTCTTC.

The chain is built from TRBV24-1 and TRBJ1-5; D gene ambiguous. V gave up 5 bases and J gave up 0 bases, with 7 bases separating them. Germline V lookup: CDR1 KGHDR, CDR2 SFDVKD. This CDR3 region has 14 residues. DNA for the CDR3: TGTGCCACCAGTGCGGGGTATAGCAATCAGCCCCAGCATTTT. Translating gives CATSAGYSNQPQHF.

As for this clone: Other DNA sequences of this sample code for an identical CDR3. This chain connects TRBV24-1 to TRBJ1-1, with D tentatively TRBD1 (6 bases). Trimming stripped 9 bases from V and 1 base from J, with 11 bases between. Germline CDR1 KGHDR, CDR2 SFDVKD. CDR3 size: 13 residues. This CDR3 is CATRGGGNTEAFF. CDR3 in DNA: TGTGCCACCCGTGGAGGGGGGAACACTGAAGCTTTCTTT.

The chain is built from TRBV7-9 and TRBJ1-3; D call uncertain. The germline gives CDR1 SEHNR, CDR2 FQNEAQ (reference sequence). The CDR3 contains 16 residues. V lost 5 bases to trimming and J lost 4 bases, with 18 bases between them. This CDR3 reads CASSPEWVGYGNTIYF. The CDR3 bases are TGTGCCAGCAGCCCGGAGTGGGTAGGATACGGAAACACCATATATTTT.

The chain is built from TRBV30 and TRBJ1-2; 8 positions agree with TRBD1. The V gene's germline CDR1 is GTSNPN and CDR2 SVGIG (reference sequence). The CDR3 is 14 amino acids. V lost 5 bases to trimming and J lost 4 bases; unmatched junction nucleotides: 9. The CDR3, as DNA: TGTGCCTGGGATAGGGACAGGCTCGTCTATGGCTACACCTTC. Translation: CAWDRDRLVYGYTF.

In nucleotides, the CDR3 is TGTGCCAGCAGTGAAGGGGGGGGAGGGAACGGCTACACCTTC. The encoded protein is CASSEGGGGNGYTF. V gene TRBV6-1 combines with J gene TRBJ1-2, with a possible D match to TRBD1 (5 bases). The CDR3 has 14 residues. In germline, CDR1 is MNHNS, CDR2 SASEGT. V shed 1 base and J shed 8 bases, with 14 bases lying between them.

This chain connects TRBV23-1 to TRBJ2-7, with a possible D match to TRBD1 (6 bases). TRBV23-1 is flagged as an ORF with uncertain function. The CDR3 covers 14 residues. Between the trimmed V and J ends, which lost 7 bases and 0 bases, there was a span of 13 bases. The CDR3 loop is CASTWGRPSYEQYF. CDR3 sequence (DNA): TGCGCCAGCACGTGGGGGCGCCCCTCCTACGAGCAGTACTTC.

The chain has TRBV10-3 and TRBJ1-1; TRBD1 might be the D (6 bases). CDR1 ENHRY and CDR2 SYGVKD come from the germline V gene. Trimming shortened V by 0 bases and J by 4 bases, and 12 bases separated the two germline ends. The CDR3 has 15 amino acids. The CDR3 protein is CAISESARGFTEAFF. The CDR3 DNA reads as TGTGCCATCAGTGAGTCGGCAAGGGGGTTCACTGAAGCTTTCTTT.

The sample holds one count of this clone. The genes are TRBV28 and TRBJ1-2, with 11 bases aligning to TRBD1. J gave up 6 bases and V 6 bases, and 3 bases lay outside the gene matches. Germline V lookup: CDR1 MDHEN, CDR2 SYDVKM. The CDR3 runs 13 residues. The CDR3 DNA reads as TGTGCCAGCAGAGGACAGGGGGCGCATGGCTACACCTTC. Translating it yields CASRGQGAHGYTF.

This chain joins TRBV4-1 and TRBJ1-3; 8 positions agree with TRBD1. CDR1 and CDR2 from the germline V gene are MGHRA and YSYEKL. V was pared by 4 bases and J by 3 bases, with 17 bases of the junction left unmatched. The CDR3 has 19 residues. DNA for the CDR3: TGCGCCAGCAGCCCGGTCCCCACTCGGTCAGGGGGCTTTGGAAACACCATATATTTT. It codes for CASSPVPTRSGGFGNTIYF.

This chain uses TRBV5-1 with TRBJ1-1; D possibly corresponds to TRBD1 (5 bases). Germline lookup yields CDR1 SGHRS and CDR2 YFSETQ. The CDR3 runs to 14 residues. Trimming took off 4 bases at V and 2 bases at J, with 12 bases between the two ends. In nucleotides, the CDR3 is TGCGCCAGCAGCCTGACAGTAGAAAACACTGAAGCTTTCTTT. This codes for CASSLTVENTEAFF.

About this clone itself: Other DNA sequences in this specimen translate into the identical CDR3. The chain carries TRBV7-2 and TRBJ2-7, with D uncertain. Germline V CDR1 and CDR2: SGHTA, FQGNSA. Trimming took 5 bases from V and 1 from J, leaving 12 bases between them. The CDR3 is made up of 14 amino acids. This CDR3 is CASSPQANSYEQYF. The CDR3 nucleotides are TGTGCCAGCAGCCCTCAGGCGAATTCCTACGAGCAGTACTTC.

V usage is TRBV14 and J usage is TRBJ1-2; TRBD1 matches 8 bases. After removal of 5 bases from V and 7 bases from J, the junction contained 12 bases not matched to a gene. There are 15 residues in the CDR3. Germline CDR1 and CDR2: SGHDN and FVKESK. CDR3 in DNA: TGTGCCAGCAGCTCCTACAGGGGGAGGAATGGTGGCTACACCTTC. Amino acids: CASSSYRGRNGGYTF.

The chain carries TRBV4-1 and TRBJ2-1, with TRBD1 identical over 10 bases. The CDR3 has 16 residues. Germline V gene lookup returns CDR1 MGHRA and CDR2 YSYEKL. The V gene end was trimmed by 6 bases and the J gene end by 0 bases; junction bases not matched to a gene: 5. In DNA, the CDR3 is TGCGCCAGCAGTCCCGGGACAGGGGTCTCCTACAATGAGCAGTTCTTC. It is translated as CASSPGTGVSYNEQFF.

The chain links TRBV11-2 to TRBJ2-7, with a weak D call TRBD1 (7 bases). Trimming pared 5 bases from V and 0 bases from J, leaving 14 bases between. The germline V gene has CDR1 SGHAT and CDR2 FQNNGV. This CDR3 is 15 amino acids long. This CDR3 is CASSRGTVGSYEQYF. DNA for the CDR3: TGTGCCAGCAGCCGCGGGACAGTCGGCTCCTACGAGCAGTACTTC.

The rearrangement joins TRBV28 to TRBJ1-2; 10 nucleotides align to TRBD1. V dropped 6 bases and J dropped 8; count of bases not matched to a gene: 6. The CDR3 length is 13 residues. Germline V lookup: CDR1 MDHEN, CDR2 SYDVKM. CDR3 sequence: CASSPGTGAGYTF. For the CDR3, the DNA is TGTGCCAGCAGCCCCGGGACAGGGGCCGGCTACACCTTC.

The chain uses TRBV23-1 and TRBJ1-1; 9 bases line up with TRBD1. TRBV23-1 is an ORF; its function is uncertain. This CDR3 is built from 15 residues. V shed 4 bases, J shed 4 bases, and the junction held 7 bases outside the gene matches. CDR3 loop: CASSPSGTGTTEAFF. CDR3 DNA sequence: TGCGCCAGCAGTCCCTCCGGGACAGGGACCACTGAAGCTTTCTTT.

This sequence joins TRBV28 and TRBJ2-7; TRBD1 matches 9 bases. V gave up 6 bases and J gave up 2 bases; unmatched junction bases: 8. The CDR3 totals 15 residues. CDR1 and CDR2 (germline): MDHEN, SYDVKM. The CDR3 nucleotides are TGTGCCAGCAGAGCTACAGGGGGCCAGACCTACGAGCAGTACTTC. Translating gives CASRATGGQTYEQYF.

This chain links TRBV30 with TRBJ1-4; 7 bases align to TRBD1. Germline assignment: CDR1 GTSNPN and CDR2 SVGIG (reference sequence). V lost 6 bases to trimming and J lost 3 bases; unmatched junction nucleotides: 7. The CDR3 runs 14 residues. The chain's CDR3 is CACGGGAANEKLFF. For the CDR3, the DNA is TGTGCCTGTGGAGGGGGCGCGGCTAATGAAAAACTGTTTTTT.

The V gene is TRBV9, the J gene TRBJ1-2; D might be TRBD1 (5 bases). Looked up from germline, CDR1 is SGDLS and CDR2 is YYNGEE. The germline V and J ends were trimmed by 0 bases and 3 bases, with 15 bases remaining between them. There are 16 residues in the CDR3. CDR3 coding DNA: TGTGCCAGCAGCGTAGAGAAGAGCGGGGCCGACTATGGCTACACCTTC. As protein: CASSVEKSGADYGYTF.